This T cell receptor (beta chain) was found in a study of CD8+ T cells in alopecia areata (dated by TCRdb to 2016 to 2018). At the level of the whole study: The treated patients took part in an open-label pilot trial in which moderate-to-severe alopecia areata was treated with oral tofacitinib at 5 to 10 mg twice daily. Tofacitinib was administered for 6 to 18 months, and 6 months of follow-up off drug were then conducted to assess delayed response and recurrence. The SALT score, which quantifies the percentage of affected scalp surface area, was used to measure disease severity in treated patients. In both human patients and the C3H/HeJ mouse model, the study applied high-throughput TCRbeta sequencing to look at T cell clonal expansion in alopecia areata. Scalp tissue and sorted CD4+ and CD8+ peripheral blood T cells from patchy and totalis/universalis alopecia areata patients and from healthy controls were covered by human TCRbeta sequencing. Biopsies were taken from tofacitinib-treated patients at baseline and again at 4 and 24 weeks into treatment, and several of those patients also had a later scalp biopsy. Clonality in the scalp was compared among normal scalp (n=4), patchy alopecia areata scalp (n=8), and alopecia totalis/universalis scalp (n=8). RNA was obtained with the PAXgene miRNA kit for fixed scalp, the miRNeasy kit for PBMCs, and the RNeasy kit for mouse skin. immunoSEQ multiplex PCR using 35 Vbeta forward primers and 13 Jbeta reverse primers was used to amplify TCRbeta CDR3 regions. Overall results and qualifications from the work: Higher clonality and more expanded CD8+ clones were observed in lesional scalp than in normal scalp, particularly in alopecia totalis/universalis, a finding suggestive of antigenic drive. Many expanded lesional clones persisted in scalp and blood during tofacitinib treatment, which may partly explain relapse after stopping treatment. The treated cohort was small, with a single nonresponder, so links between baseline CD8+ expansion and response need larger studies. Tofacitinib significantly lowered scalp clonality and the number of expanded CD8+ clones among the top 100 scalp clones. TCR sequences shared between patients were less clear than in mice, possibly partly because of HLA diversity in the patient population. Unlike mouse skin, which is dominated by gammadelta T cells, normal human skin has resident alphabeta T cells that are also sequenced, and this complicates analysis of the scalp TCR repertoire.

In its sample, this clone was seen a few times. What this receptor recognizes is not known. Base quality data are lacking; no much larger clone is found one base away. Libraries were built with the immunoSEQ multiplex PCR assay. To provide template for TCR sequencing, every sample had RNA extracted and reverse transcribed into cDNA. SuperScript III was used to make first-strand cDNA, primed with a 2:1 mix of oligo-dT and random hexamers. A synthetic immune receptor repertoire was used to measure amplification bias, and any remaining bias was corrected computationally. On the study's bioinformatics: Raw reads were preprocessed for error removal, and CDR3 was defined according to IMGT conventions as running from the conserved cysteine to phenylalanine. Clonality was computed as 1 minus the Shannon entropy, with the entropy normalized by log2 of the number of productive unique TCRs. CD4 or CD8 identity of scalp clones was inferred by cross-referencing scalp TCRbeta sequences with sorted blood CD4 and CD8 repertoires. What TCRdb holds here is the immuneACCESS table cut down to in-frame rearrangements. Part of the clones is not present; checked against another copy, under half of the missing clones reflect an unresolved V gene, and the others are unexplained. Clone size and V and J calls were adopted from that table, with D and trimming inferred from the DNA. The sample profile shows 110,000 or so clones; 45% to 65% of them were found once. The biggest ten clones account for approximately 3.1% of the sample.

What this sample's time point label stands for: around 22 weeks on oral tofacitinib. The treatment or condition label corresponds to: oral pan-JAK inhibitor, 5-10 mg twice daily. Lesional scalp punch biopsies and peripheral blood were obtained from alopecia areata patients. PBMCs were isolated by density centrifugation and stained for CD3, CD4 and CD8, and CD4+ and CD8+ T cells were sorted on a FACSAria. Sequences were derived from CD4+ T cells sorted from blood, sampled at week 24, from a patient treated with tofacitinib. The TCR was taken from a human donor with alopecia areata.

The CDR3 amino acid sequence is: CASSLMGSQETQYF. The base sequence is TGTGCCAGCAGCTTGATGGGTTCCCAAGAGACCCAGTACTTC. The V gene is TRBV11-2 and the J gene is TRBJ2-5; the D gene remains uncertain. CDR1 and CDR2 were assigned from the germline V gene as SGHAT and FQNNGV. Including the terminal cysteine and phenylalanine, the CDR3 comprises 14 residues. Only CDR3 DNA is held: 42 bases, read in frame from base 1. V drops 3 bases and J drops 1 base, leaving 9 bases in between.